This T cell receptor beta chain comes out of a study of breast tumors, draining lymph nodes, adjacent tissues (dated by TCRdb to about 2016). A note on the overall study: Breast cancer patients provided tumor, adjacent nontumor tissue and axillary lymph nodes, and the study compared the TCR beta repertoires across these three sources. The study aimed to assess the relationships and possible T-cell exchange between tumor, surrounding tissue and draining lymph node repertoires in human breast cancer.

The axillary draining lymph nodes of breast cancer patients were the source of the lymph node samples. Sequencing instrument: Illumina HiSeq 2000. TCR beta chain libraries were generated through multiplex PCR amplification. The amplified TCR beta chain products were analyzed by high-throughput sequencing. TCRdb reran the public reads through fastp at Q25 and MiXCR, keeping productive beta chains. Identical CDR3 proteins give one entry, which carries the most common genes and DNA. Counted in this sample were around 130,000 distinct CDR3 sequences; 21% of them appeared once. About 2.2% of the sample is in the top ten clones. CDR1 MNHNS and CDR2 SASEGT are derived from the germline V gene. The cysteine opens and the phenylalanine closes a CDR3 of 14 amino acids. Only CDR3 DNA is held: 42 bases, read in frame from base 1. This clonotype was observed once. No antigen is known for it. A much larger clone is a single base away; this may be a read error.

Overall study outcomes, separate from this receptor: The conclusion that tumor T cells originate in lymph nodes was framed as consistent with a hypothesis rather than directly demonstrated. Tumors showed preferential V and J gene usage, and their T-cell repertoire diversity fell below that of lymph nodes yet above that of nontumor tissue. The data were considered consistent with most tumor T cells being derived from the lymph node and subsequently expanding within tumor tissue. In luminal-like breast cancer, tumor and nontumor tissue repertoires resembled each other significantly more than in basal-like breast cancer.

The chain is encoded by TRBV6-1 joined to TRBJ1-3; 8 central nucleotides agree with TRBD1. The source material was axillary lymph node tissue. The source is a female donor with breast cancer. Some clones in this sample may be carry-over from other donors' samples. The CDR3 protein sequence reads: CASRGQGPGNAIYF. The nucleotides read TGTGCCAGCAGAGGACAGGGCCCTGGAAACGCCATATATTTT.